Each of the 18 T cell receptor beta chains below was sequenced from the same sample in a study of T cell repertoires in cytomegalovirus infection. TCRdb re-called the reads with MiXCR, one entry per CDR3 protein. Among roughly 150,000 distinct CDR3 sequences, roughly 15% were seen once, and the ten largest hold about 17%. The sequenced sample consisted of CD8+ T cells from PBMCs. Receptors were obtained from a human donor in good health (CMV status not recorded). Some clones in this sample may be carry-over from other donors' samples.

V is TRBV7-9 and J is TRBJ2-7, with TRBD2 as a possible D gene (6 bases). This CDR3 contains 15 residues. Trimming left V 1 base short and J 5 bases short, with 15 bases between. The V gene's germline CDR1 is SEHNR and CDR2 FQNEAQ (reference sequence). CDR3 bases: TGTGCCAGCAGCTTAGAGGGAGGCCTAAGGAACGAGCAGTACTTC. As protein: CASSLEGGLRNEQYF.

This clonotype was recorded many times. This sequence joins TRBV7-8 and TRBJ1-6; D gene ambiguous. Germline CDR1 and CDR2: SGHVS and FQNEAQ. CDR3 length: 11 amino acids. The ends were cut back, 2 bases at V and 16 bases at J, with 9 bases in the middle. CDR3: CASSLSPLLHF. CDR3 bases: TGTGCCAGCAGCTTAAGCCCCCTTCTCCACTTT.

V and J are TRBV6-2 or TRBV6-3 and TRBJ2-1, with TRBD2 as a possible D gene (5 bases). The CDR3 is made up of 14 amino acids. The germline V gene has CDR1 MNHEY and CDR2 SVGEGT. The ends were cut back, 0 bases at V and 8 bases at J, with 11 bases in the middle. CDR3 in DNA: TGTGCCAGCAGTTACTCGGGCCCGAGGGATGAGCAGTTCTTC. Translated, it gives CASSYSGPRDEQFF.

This clonotype occurred many times. The chain links TRBV19 to TRBJ2-1; TRBD1 aligns across 7 bases. The germline V gene has CDR1 LNHDA and CDR2 SQIVND (reference sequence). Trimming removed 7 bases from V and 6 bases from J; junction bases left unmatched: 9. CDR3 length: 14 amino acids. CDR3 protein: CASTMGPGGNEQFF. CDR3 nucleotide sequence: TGTGCCAGTACCATGGGTCCAGGGGGCAATGAGCAGTTCTTC.

This clonotype was seen only a few times. The chain joins TRBV5-1 to TRBJ2-1; possibly TRBD2 for D (7 bases). Germline CDR1 is SGHRS and CDR2 is YFSETQ. The CDR3 contains 17 residues. V was shortened by 4 bases and J by 2 bases, with 19 bases between the two germline ends. The CDR3 loop reads CASSRPGERETYNEQFF. Here the CDR3 DNA reads TGCGCCAGCAGCCGCCCAGGGGAGCGGGAAACCTACAATGAGCAGTTCTTC. Full variable domain (remainder filled in from reference TRBV5-1 and TRBJ2-1): KAGVTQTPRYLIKTRGQQVTLSCSPISGHRSVSWYQQTPGQGLQFLFEYFSETQRNKGNFPGRFSGRQFSNSRSEMNVSTLELGDSALYLCASSRPGERETYNEQFFGPGTRLTVL.

The genes are TRBV14 and TRBJ2-1; TRBD1 or TRBD2 may be the D gene (5 bases each). The CDR3 runs to 14 residues. V was pared by 4 bases and J by 7 bases, with 14 bases between. Per germline, CDR1 SGHDN and CDR2 FVKESK. The CDR3 DNA is TGTGCCAGCAGCCCCCCCCCGGGGCGGAATGAGCAGTTCTTC. Protein product: CASSPPPGRNEQFF.

There are a few counts of this clonotype. V is TRBV7-2 and J is TRBJ1-1, with D perhaps matching TRBD1 (6 bases). The V and J ends lost 4 bases and 1 base respectively, with 7 bases between them. The CDR3 is 13 residues long. Germline V gives CDR1 SGHTA, CDR2 FQGNSA. The CDR3, as DNA: TGTGCCAGCAGCTGGACAGAGAACACTGAAGCTTTCTTT. Its translation: CASSWTENTEAFF.

The chain carries TRBV7-2 and TRBJ2-7; 8 nucleotides line up with TRBD1. V shed 7 bases, J shed 6 bases, and the junction held 5 bases outside the gene matches. Per the germline V gene, CDR1 is SGHTA and CDR2 is FQGNSA. The CDR3 runs to 12 residues. The CDR3 DNA reads as TGTGCCAGCACCCTGACAGGGGTCGAGCAGTACTTC. Amino acids: CASTLTGVEQYF.

The CDR3 coding sequence is TGTGCCAGCAGCTTAACAGGGGGTCCAAATCAGCCCCAGCATTTT. Amino acid sequence: CASSLTGGPNQPQHF. This sequence joins TRBV7-8 and TRBJ1-5; TRBD1 matches 8 bases. Germline V CDR1 and CDR2: SGHVS, FQNEAQ. The CDR3 length is 15 residues. V gave up 2 bases and J gave up 4 bases; unmatched junction bases: 4.

This clonotype was counted only a few times. The chain joins TRBV28 to TRBJ2-5; 7 positions agree with TRBD1. The CDR3 extends over 14 amino acids. CDR1 and CDR2 (germline): MDHEN, SYDVKM. V was clipped by 4 bases and J by 0 bases; unmatched bases: 2. CDR3 DNA sequence: TGTGCCAGCAGTTCGGGGACAGACCAAGAGACCCAGTACTTC. Protein: CASSSGTDQETQYF.

The chain is built from TRBV7-9 and TRBJ2-7, with 9 bases aligning to TRBD1. There are 15 residues in the CDR3. In germline, CDR1 is SEHNR, CDR2 FQNEAQ (reference sequence). Unmatched junction bases numbered 5, after V lost 5 bases and J lost 0 bases. CDR3: CASSPRQGVSYEQYF. The CDR3 DNA is TGTGCCAGCAGCCCCCGACAGGGGGTCTCCTACGAGCAGTACTTC. The variable domain in full, completed from reference TRBV7-9 and TRBJ2-7, reads DTGVSQNPRHKITKRGQNVTFRCDPISEHNRLYWYRQTLGQGPEFLTYFQNEAQLEKSRLLSDRFSAERPKGSFSTLEIQRTEQGDSAMYLCASSPRQGVSYEQYFGPGTRLTVT.

The rearrangement joins TRBV7-2 to TRBJ2-3, with 11 bases identical to TRBD2. V trimming: 5 bases; J trimming: 4 bases; junction bases outside the gene matches: 8. This CDR3 is 16 amino acids long. Germline-derived CDR1 and CDR2 are SGHTA and FQGNSA. The CDR3 is CASSRLAGGRADTQYF. In DNA, the CDR3 is TGTGCCAGCAGCAGATTAGCGGGGGGGAGGGCAGATACGCAGTATTTT.

The chain's CDR3 is CSAPIGGGEAFF. The CDR3 coding sequence is TGCAGTGCTCCTATAGGGGGTGGTGAAGCTTTCTTT. The V gene is TRBV20-1, the J gene TRBJ1-1, with D maybe TRBD1 (6 bases). The CDR3 sequence is 12 residues long. V shed 5 bases and J shed 7 bases, with 14 bases lying between them. Germline assignment: CDR1 DFQATT and CDR2 SNEGSKA (reference sequence).

The genes are TRBV7-2 and TRBJ2-7, with TRBD1 identical over 7 bases. V was clipped by 2 bases and J by 4 bases; unmatched bases: 8. CDR3 size: 15 residues. The germline V gene has CDR1 SGHTA and CDR2 FQGNSA. CDR3 in amino acids: CASSLRDSPLYEQYF. CDR3 nucleotides: TGTGCCAGCAGCTTAAGGGACAGCCCTTTATACGAGCAGTACTTC. Based on the CDR3 plus reference TRBV7-2 and TRBJ2-7, the full variable domain is GAGVSQSPSNKVTEKGKDVELRCDPISGHTALYWYRQSLGQGLEFLIYFQGNSAPDKSGLPSDRFSAERTGGSVSTLTIQRTQQEDSAVYLCASSLRDSPLYEQYFGPGTRLTVT.

CDR3 sequence (DNA): TGTGCCAGCAGCACACGCTATCTAGGGGGACAGGGTCACTACGAGCAGTACTTC. Its translation is CASSTRYLGGQGHYEQYF. The rearrangement uses TRBV28 and TRBJ2-7; TRBD1 agrees at 9 bases. The germline CDR1 and CDR2 sequences are MDHEN and SYDVKM. The V gene end was trimmed by 6 bases and the J gene end by 3 bases; junction bases not matched to a gene: 18. The CDR3 loop spans 18 amino acids.

The chain combines TRBV20-1 with TRBJ2-7, with no clear D. CDR3 length equals 13 residues. Trimming removed 1 base at V and 0 bases at J, with 7 bases between. Germline V gene sequence: CDR1 DFQATT, CDR2 SNEGSKA (reference sequence). CDR3 region: CSARARASYEQYF. Here the CDR3 DNA reads TGCAGTGCTAGAGCAAGGGCCTCCTACGAGCAGTACTTC.

This clonotype was counted a few times. This sequence joins TRBV27 and TRBJ2-6; D not certain. The length of the CDR3 is 14 residues. The germline V gene encodes CDR1 MNHEY and CDR2 SMNVEV (reference sequence). V was pared by 0 bases and J by 2 bases, with 2 bases between. In DNA form, the CDR3 reads TGTGCCAGCAGTTTATCCACTGGGGCCAACGTCCTGACTTTC. This encodes CASSLSTGANVLTF.

The chain joins TRBV28 to TRBJ2-1, with 7 bases matching TRBD2. The V gene end was trimmed by 5 bases and the J gene end by 6 bases; junction bases not matched to a gene: 10. CDR1 MDHEN and CDR2 SYDVKM come from the germline V gene. There are 15 residues in the CDR3. CDR3 sequence: CASSPYQGGLNEQFF. The CDR3 DNA follows: TGTGCCAGCAGTCCCTATCAGGGAGGGCTCAATGAGCAGTTCTTC.